The clone carrying this T cell receptor (beta chain) appeared a few times. The antigen is undetermined. TCRdb used MiXCR to reprocess the RT-PCR reads, holding one entry per CDR3 protein. The sample gives 800,000 to 1,000,000 distinct CDR3 sequences, around 21% of which show up once; roughly 10% is in the top ten. The sample is drawn from a study of response to subunit inactivated influenza vaccine. Study outcomes and limitations: Authors suggested each seasonal flu vaccination may recruit only limited numbers of new T cells.

Germline V gene lookup returns CDR1 DFQATT and CDR2 SNEGSKA (reference sequence). With 6 bases removed from V and 0 bases from J, the gap between germline ends came to 12 bases. This CDR3 has 15 amino acids. The TCR was taken from a man in his forties or fifties who received an inactivated influenza vaccine. The chain is built from TRBV20-1 and TRBJ1-6; D unclear. The input for sequencing was PBMCs from blood, taken around 5 days after vaccination. Here the CDR3 DNA reads TGCAGTGCAGAAGGGAGAGGCTCCTATAATTCACCCCTCCACTTT. Its protein is CSAEGRGSYNSPLHF.